The 32 T cell receptor beta chains in this list originate from one sample, sequenced in a study of blood T cell repertoires in COVID-19. The method was immunoSEQ multiplex PCR; TCRdb's version includes in-frame clones alone and lacks a portion of them. Of roughly 290,000 clones in the sample, approximately 85% were seen once. Sequences were obtained from PBMCs or T cells enriched from blood (not recorded which). These receptors all come from a woman in her thirties who had recovered from COVID-19.

This chain links TRBV29-1 with TRBJ2-1; TRBD2 matches 12 bases. V shed 3 bases and J 10 bases; nucleotides not matched to a gene: 10. CDR3 length: 15 amino acids. Germline lookup yields CDR1 SQVTM and CDR2 ANQGSEA. As DNA, the CDR3 is TGCAGCGTTGAGGCTAGCGGGAGGGCCAGGCGGGAGCAGTTCTTC. This gives the protein CSVEASGRARREQFF.

The chain uses TRBV5-1 and TRBJ2-3; 11 nucleotides match TRBD2. The V gene's germline CDR1 is SGHRS and CDR2 YFSETQ. Trimming removed 4 bases from V and 6 bases from J; junction bases left unmatched: 10. The CDR3 contains 16 residues. The CDR3, as DNA: TGCGCCAGCAGCACCTCTAGCGGGAGGCGGGTGGATACGCAGTATTTT. Its protein product is CASSTSSGRRVDTQYF.

The rearrangement uses TRBV2 and TRBJ1-1; 10 bases are a match to TRBD1. Unmatched junction bases numbered 11, after V lost 8 bases and J lost 5 bases. This CDR3 contains 15 residues. Germline CDR1 is SNHLY and CDR2 is FYNNEI. CDR3: CASGGTGVRGTEAFF. DNA for the CDR3: TGTGCCAGCGGCGGGACAGGGGTTCGGGGGACTGAAGCTTTCTTT.

This chain joins TRBV10-1 and TRBJ2-1, with TRBD2 identical over 7 bases. Germline-derived CDR1 and CDR2 are WNHNN and SYGVQD (reference sequence). CDR3 length: 15 residues. Trimming removed 0 bases from V and 3 bases from J; junction bases left unmatched: 2. CDR3 coding DNA: TGCGCCAGCAGTGAGTCACAGCGGGGCTACAATGAGCAGTTCTTC. Its protein product is CASSESQRGYNEQFF.

The genes are TRBV11-1 and TRBJ2-2, with TRBD1 identical over 10 bases. Germline CDR1 reads SGHAT; CDR2 reads FQDESV (reference sequence). The CDR3 is made up of 15 amino acids. The V and J ends lost 7 bases and 4 bases, in that order; junction bases with no gene match: 6. CDR3: CASTNRDRGTGELFF. The CDR3 region has the DNA TGTGCCAGCACCAACCGGGACAGGGGCACCGGGGAGCTGTTTTTT.

This clone was seen only a few times. This chain links TRBV29-1 with TRBJ1-1; tentatively, D is TRBD1 (5 bases). Germline V gene sequence: CDR1 SQVTM, CDR2 ANQGSEA. This CDR3 has 13 amino acids. The germline V and J ends were trimmed by 2 bases and 1 base, with 8 bases remaining between them. CDR3 sequence: CSVEPTGNTEAFF. The CDR3 DNA reads as TGCAGCGTTGAACCCACAGGGAACACTGAAGCTTTCTTT.

This chain links TRBV7-2 with TRBJ2-2; D is unclear. Germline V gene lookup returns CDR1 SGHTA and CDR2 FQGNSA. V was pared by 1 base and J by 6 bases, with 9 bases between. This CDR3 contains 14 residues. The CDR3 here is CASSLVYRAGELFF. Here the CDR3 DNA reads TGTGCCAGCAGCTTAGTTTACCGGGCCGGGGAGCTGTTTTTT.

The chain carries TRBV9 and TRBJ1-1; 9 nucleotides line up with TRBD1. CDR1 SGDLS and CDR2 YYNGEE come from the germline V gene. J gave up 3 bases and V 4 bases, and 4 bases lay outside the gene matches. This CDR3 region has 14 residues. CDR3 DNA: TGTGCCAGCAGCCGACAGGGGGACTACACTGAAGCTTTCTTT. Its protein is CASSRQGDYTEAFF.

The chain couples TRBV6-1 to TRBJ1-1; 7 bases match TRBD1. V trimming: 0 bases; J trimming: 11 bases; junction bases outside the gene matches: 15. Germline V CDR1 and CDR2: MNHNS, SASEGT. The CDR3 runs 16 residues. Written as DNA, the CDR3 is TGTGCCAGCAGTGAAGCGCAGTCAGGGGGGCGAGTTATGGCTTTCTTT. Amino acids: CASSEAQSGGRVMAFF.

The chain is built from TRBV5-6 and TRBJ2-7; 8 bases map to TRBD1. Unmatched junction bases numbered 0, after V lost 3 bases and J lost 4 bases. Germline values: CDR1 SGHDT, CDR2 YYEEEE. The CDR3 runs to 12 residues. In DNA form, the CDR3 reads TGTGCCAGCAGCTGGGACAGGTACGAGCAGTACTTC. This translates into CASSWDRYEQYF.

The rearrangement uses TRBV9 and TRBJ2-2, with 13 bases aligning to TRBD2. The germline V gene encodes CDR1 SGDLS and CDR2 YYNGEE. Trimming took 3 bases from V and 7 from J; bases not matched to a gene: 12. This CDR3 spans 18 amino acids. This CDR3 reads CASSAPRTSGRAGGELFF. The CDR3 region has the DNA TGTGCCAGCAGCGCCCCCCGAACTAGCGGGAGGGCCGGCGGGGAGCTGTTTTTT.

This sequence joins TRBV10-3 and TRBJ2-1; the match to TRBD2 covers 12 bases. The CDR3 has 15 residues. With 4 bases clipped from V and 8 bases from J, the junction kept 6 bases outside the gene matches. Germline V gives CDR1 ENHRY, CDR2 SYGVKD. CDR3 DNA sequence: TGTGCCATCAGTGTCGCTAGCGGGGGGGCATATGAGCAGTTCTTC. Translation: CAISVASGGAYEQFF.

This chain connects TRBV28 to TRBJ2-6; 8 bases are shared with TRBD2. The ends lost 2 bases at V and 0 bases at J; junction bases unmatched: 6. Germline CDR1 and CDR2: MDHEN and SYDVKM. The CDR3 is made up of 18 amino acids. The CDR3 sequence is CASSLPWTSSSGANVLTF. CDR3 DNA sequence: TGTGCCAGCAGTTTACCCTGGACTAGCAGCTCTGGGGCCAACGTCCTGACTTTC.

The chain recombines TRBV24-1 with TRBJ1-2; D is undetermined. CDR3 size: 14 residues. The V end was cut by 1 base, the J end by 1 base, with 6 bases between. Germline V gene data show CDR1 as KGHDR and CDR2 as SFDVKD. CDR3 sequence reads: CATSDFTDNYGYTF. CDR3 DNA: TGTGCCACCAGTGATTTCACTGATAACTATGGCTACACCTTC.

V and J are TRBV5-1 and TRBJ1-1, with D maybe TRBD1 (5 bases). V was shortened by 4 bases and J by 0 bases, with 25 bases between the two germline ends. The CDR3 spans 19 residues. Germline CDR1 is SGHRS and CDR2 is YFSETQ. CDR3 in DNA: TGCGCCAGCAGCCCCCTACGGTCGACCAGTGGGGCTATGAACACTGAAGCTTTCTTT. Translating it yields CASSPLRSTSGAMNTEAFF. The full variable domain, completed using reference TRBV5-1 and TRBJ1-1, is KAGVTQTPRYLIKTRGQQVTLSCSPISGHRSVSWYQQTPGQGLQFLFEYFSETQRNKGNFPGRFSGRQFSNSRSEMNVSTLELGDSALYLCASSPLRSTSGAMNTEAFFGQGTRLTVV.

V and J are TRBV28 and TRBJ1-2, with D hard to call. This CDR3 is 12 amino acids long. V was shortened by 5 bases and J by 4 bases, with 8 bases between the two germline ends. From germline, CDR1 is MDHEN and CDR2 SYDVKM. CDR3 coding DNA: TGTGCCAGCAGTCCTCAGTTCTATGGCTACACCTTC. As protein: CASSPQFYGYTF.

The CDR3 sequence is CASSAYGTDSNQPQHF. The CDR3 coding sequence is TGTGCCAGCAGCGCATACGGGACAGATAGCAATCAGCCCCAGCATTTT. The rearrangement joins TRBV5-4 to TRBJ1-5; TRBD1 matches at 7 bases. Germline V gene lookup returns CDR1 SGHNT and CDR2 YYREEE (reference sequence). Trimming took 4 bases from V and 0 from J; bases not matched to a gene: 7. The CDR3 runs 16 residues. The complete variable domain, with remaining parts taken from reference TRBV5-4 and TRBJ1-5, reads ETGVTQSPTHLIKTRGQQVTLRCSSQSGHNTVSWYQQALGQGPQFIFQYYREEENGRGNFPPRFSGLQFPNYSSELNVNALELDDSALYLCASSAYGTDSNQPQHFGDGTRLSIL.

The gene calls are TRBV11-2 and TRBJ2-5, with D possibly TRBD2 on 7 matching bases. The germline CDR1 and CDR2 sequences are SGHAT and FQNNGV. Trimming removed 1 base at V and 4 bases at J, with 16 bases between. The CDR3 is 16 amino acids. The CDR3, as DNA: TGTGCCAGCAGCTTAGCGGGGGGCCAGTCAGGAGAGACCCAGTACTTC. Translation gives CASSLAGGQSGETQYF.

V usage is TRBV6-6 and J usage is TRBJ2-5; no firm D call. Germline CDR1 is MNHNY and CDR2 is SVGAGI (reference sequence). This CDR3 has 11 amino acids. V gave up 6 bases and J gave up 4 bases, with 6 bases separating them. The CDR3 DNA follows: TGTGCCAGCAGCGTCGGAGAGACCCAGTACTTC. Translation gives CASSVGETQYF.

This CDR3 is CASSPGGAYGYTF. The CDR3, as DNA: TGTGCCAGCAGTCCAGGGGGCGCGTATGGCTACACCTTC. This chain joins TRBV28 and TRBJ1-2, with TRBD1 matching 8 bases. After removal of 5 bases from V and 5 bases from J, the junction contained 4 bases not matched to a gene. This CDR3 is 13 amino acids long. Germline CDR1 MDHEN, CDR2 SYDVKM.

This clone was observed a handful of times. V usage is TRBV5-1 and J usage is TRBJ2-7, with D perhaps TRBD2 (5 bases). Germline values: CDR1 SGHRS, CDR2 YFSETQ. The CDR3 length is 12 residues. The ends were cut back, 6 bases at V and 2 bases at J, with 9 bases in the middle. The CDR3 sequence: CASTGEAYEQYF. In DNA form, the CDR3 reads TGCGCCAGCACCGGGGAAGCCTACGAGCAGTACTTC. Full variable domain (remainder filled in from reference TRBV5-1 and TRBJ2-7): KAGVTQTPRYLIKTRGQQVTLSCSPISGHRSVSWYQQTPGQGLQFLFEYFSETQRNKGNFPGRFSGRQFSNSRSEMNVSTLELGDSALYLCASTGEAYEQYFGPGTRLTVT.

This rearrangement joins TRBV18 to TRBJ1-2; 7 nucleotides agree with TRBD1. The trim removed 3 bases at V and 5 bases at J, leaving 21 bases unmatched. The CDR3 runs to 19 residues. CDR1 KGHSH and CDR2 LQKENI come from the germline V gene. The CDR3 protein is CASSPRTVGTADLPYGYTF. CDR3 bases: TGTGCCAGCTCACCTCGCACCGTGGGGACAGCAGATCTACCTTATGGCTACACCTTC. Full variable domain (missing parts from reference TRBV18 and TRBJ1-2): NAGVMQNPRHLVRRRGQEARLRCSPMKGHSHVYWYRQLPEEGLKFMVYLQKENIIDESGMPKERFSAEFPKEGPSILRIQQVVRGDSAAYFCASSPRTVGTADLPYGYTFGSGTRLTVV.

The chain is built from TRBV15 and TRBJ2-6; D gene unclear. Deletions cut 4 bases from V and 0 bases from J, with 4 bases between. Germline lookup yields CDR1 LNHNV and CDR2 YYDKDF (reference sequence). The length of the CDR3 is 14 residues. The CDR3 loop reads CATSKSSGANVLTF. DNA for the CDR3: TGTGCCACCAGCAAGAGCTCTGGGGCCAACGTCCTGACTTTC.

This clone appeared a few times. The V gene is TRBV24-1, the J gene TRBJ2-1; 9 positions agree with TRBD2. CDR1 and CDR2 from the germline V gene are KGHDR and SFDVKD. V shed 1 base and J 0 bases; nucleotides not matched to a gene: 12. The CDR3 length is 20 residues. CDR3 loop: CATSDFKISGSQNSYNEQFF. DNA for the CDR3: TGTGCCACCAGTGATTTTAAGATTAGCGGGAGTCAGAACTCCTACAATGAGCAGTTCTTC.

The V gene is TRBV27, the J gene TRBJ1-5, with 7 bases matching TRBD1. V shed 6 bases, J shed 2 bases, and the junction held 4 bases outside the gene matches. This CDR3 contains 14 residues. Germline CDR1 and CDR2: MNHEY and SMNVEV (reference sequence). The CDR3, as DNA: TGTGCCAGCAGCCCGGGGACAGGCAATCAGCCCCAGCATTTT. Protein sequence: CASSPGTGNQPQHF.

V is TRBV18 and J is TRBJ1-6; TRBD1 matches at 8 bases. The germline V gene has CDR1 KGHSH and CDR2 LQKENI. Trimming removed 3 bases from V and 5 bases from J; junction bases left unmatched: 3. CDR3 size: 15 residues. The CDR3 sequence: CASSPTGADNSPLHF. The CDR3 coding sequence is TGTGCCAGCTCACCGACAGGGGCGGATAATTCACCCCTCCACTTT.

This clone has a handful of counts. V and J are TRBV2 and TRBJ1-2; D is undetermined. Per germline, CDR1 SNHLY and CDR2 FYNNEI. The ends were cut back, 2 bases at V and 8 bases at J, with 15 bases in the middle. The CDR3 has 14 residues. The CDR3 sequence is CASSEIGPAGGYTF. Written as DNA, the CDR3 is TGTGCCAGCAGTGAAATAGGGCCTGCGGGAGGCTACACCTTC. Using reference TRBV2 and TRBJ1-2 for the parts outside the CDR3, the full variable domain is EPEVTQTPSHQVTQMGQEVILRCVPISNHLYFYWYRQILGQKVEFLVSFYNNEISEKSEIFDDQFSVERPDGSNFTLKIRSTKLEDSAMYFCASSEIGPAGGYTFGSGTRLTVV.

The CDR3 sequence: CASSDEGWAGNTIYF. The CDR3 nucleotides are TGTGCCAGCAGTGATGAGGGTTGGGCTGGAAACACCATATATTTT. The rearrangement links TRBV2 to TRBJ1-3; D ambiguous. The CDR3 consists of 15 residues. The V end was cut by 3 bases, the J end by 2 bases, with 11 bases between. Germline V gene lookup returns CDR1 SNHLY and CDR2 FYNNEI.

The rearrangement links TRBV5-1 to TRBJ1-4; D is possibly TRBD1 (5 bases). The CDR3 is made up of 17 amino acids. The V end was cut by 4 bases, the J end by 0 bases, with 16 bases between. Germline V gene sequence: CDR1 SGHRS, CDR2 YFSETQ. The CDR3 loop reads CASSTNPQGSTNEKLFF. The CDR3, as DNA: TGCGCCAGCAGCACGAACCCCCAGGGCTCAACTAATGAAAAACTGTTTTTT.

The rearrangement joins TRBV4-1 to TRBJ1-2; 9 nucleotides match TRBD1. V lost 4 bases and J lost 3; bases outside the gene matches: 9. Germline V lookup: CDR1 MGHRA, CDR2 YSYEKL. The CDR3 length is 16 residues. CDR3 loop: CASSPQDRGSHYGYTF. The CDR3 nucleotides are TGCGCCAGCAGCCCCCAAGACAGGGGGAGTCACTATGGCTACACCTTC.

The V and J genes are TRBV7-2 and TRBJ1-5; 7 bases agree with TRBD1. The J segment lost 11 bases and the V segment lost 5 bases, leaving 12 bases of the junction unmatched. This CDR3 contains 14 residues. CDR1 is SGHTA, CDR2 FQGNSA, per germline. CDR3 in amino acids: CASSKRQGLTAQHF. The CDR3 DNA follows: TGTGCCAGCAGCAAAAGACAGGGCCTTACGGCCCAGCATTTT.

The CDR3 protein is CASSQKGQVFTDTQYF. CDR3 DNA: TGCGCCAGCAGCCAAAAGGGACAGGTATTCACAGATACGCAGTATTTT. The rearrangement uses TRBV4-1 and TRBJ2-3, with 8 positions matching TRBD1. This CDR3 is 16 amino acids long. In germline, CDR1 is MGHRA, CDR2 YSYEKL. V gave up 2 bases and J gave up 2 bases; unmatched junction bases: 6.